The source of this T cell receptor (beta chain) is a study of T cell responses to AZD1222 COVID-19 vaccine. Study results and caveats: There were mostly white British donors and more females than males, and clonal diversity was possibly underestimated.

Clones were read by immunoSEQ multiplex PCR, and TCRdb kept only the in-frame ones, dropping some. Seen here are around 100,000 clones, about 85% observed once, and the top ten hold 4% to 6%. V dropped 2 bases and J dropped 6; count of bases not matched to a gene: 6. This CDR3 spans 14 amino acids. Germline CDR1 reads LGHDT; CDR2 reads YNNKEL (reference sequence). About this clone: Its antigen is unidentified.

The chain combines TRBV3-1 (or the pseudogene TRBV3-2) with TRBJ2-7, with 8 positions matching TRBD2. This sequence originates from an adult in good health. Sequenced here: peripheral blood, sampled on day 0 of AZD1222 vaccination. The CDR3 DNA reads TGTGCCAGCAGCCAACGAGCCGCGGGAGGCGAGCAGTACTTC. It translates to CASSQRAAGGEQYF.